These T cell receptor beta chains were read from a single sample in a study of human thymus T cells. Clones were read by immunoSEQ multiplex PCR, and TCRdb kept only the in-frame ones, dropping some. In the table there are some 120,000 clones, around 94% of which are singletons. The sample taken for sequencing was thymus tissue. The receptors come from a boy in the first two years of life with a congenital heart defect but otherwise immunologically healthy. The conserved cysteine and the conserved F or W are not part of the CDR3 here. Fields, in order: V gene, CDR3 protein.

TRBV7-9 ASSSSLAGGYNEQF
TRBV11-3 ASSLDHHRGLKAF
TRBV4-3 ASSQDSRLAEINTGELF
TRBV28 ASNLDSSYNSPLH
TRBV19 ASSALDRRGQPQH
TRBV5-5 ASRYHNEQF
TRBV2 ASSRQVNPTEAF
TRBV10-3 AISESRSGGFHEQY
TRBV12-5 ASGYQGHSTDTQY
TRBV7-6 ASSLLGAPYEQY
TRBV15 ATSRVGLTDTQY
TRBV6-5 ASRERGGRPDTQY
TRBV4-3 ASSRLMGTEAF
TRBV2 ASSPYLASLQSYNEQF
TRBV28 ASSLLASSNTEAF
TRBV13 ASSSQLARDSYEQY
TRBV7-2 ASSLGVRSGGDNEQF